What follows is one TCR beta chain and its context. Its ends do not fully match the called genes, so a read error is possible. The data stem from a study of control samples from healthy donors and cancer patients. Libraries were prepared by immunoSEQ multiplex PCR; TCRdb keeps only in-frame clonotypes and omits some of them. The repertoire holds 80,000 to 100,000 clones, with almost 90% as singletons. This CDR3 is 11 amino acids long. Germline CDR1 reads MDHEN; CDR2 reads SYDVKM. This chain uses TRBV28 with TRBJ2-1; 7 nucleotides line up with TRBD2. Sequencing used blood. This receptor was obtained from a man aged 25-45 years in good health. The DNA for the CDR3 is TGTGCCAGCAGTTCATCCGGGACTAAGGTCTTC. Protein product: CASSSSGTKVF. The full variable domain, completed using reference TRBV28 and TRBJ2-1, is DVKVTQSSRYLVKRTGEKVFLECVQDMDHENMFWYRQDPGLGLRLIYFSYDVKMKEKGDIPEGYSVSREKKERFSLILESASTNQTSMYLCASSSSGTKVFGPGTRLTVL.